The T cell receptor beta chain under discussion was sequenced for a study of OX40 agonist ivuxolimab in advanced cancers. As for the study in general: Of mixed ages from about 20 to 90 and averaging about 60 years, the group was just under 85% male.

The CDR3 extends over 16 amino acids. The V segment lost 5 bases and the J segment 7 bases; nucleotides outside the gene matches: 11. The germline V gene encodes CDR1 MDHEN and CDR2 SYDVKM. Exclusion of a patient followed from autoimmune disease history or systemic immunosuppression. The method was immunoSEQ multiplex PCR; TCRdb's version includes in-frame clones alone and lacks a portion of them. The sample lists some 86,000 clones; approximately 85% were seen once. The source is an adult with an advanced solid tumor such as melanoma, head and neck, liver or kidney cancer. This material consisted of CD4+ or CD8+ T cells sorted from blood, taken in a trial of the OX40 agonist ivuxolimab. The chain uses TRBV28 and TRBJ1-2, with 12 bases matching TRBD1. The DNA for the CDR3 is TGTGCCAGCAGTACTTGGAGGGACAGGGGGCGGTTTGGCTACACCTTC. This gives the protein CASSTWRDRGRFGYTF.